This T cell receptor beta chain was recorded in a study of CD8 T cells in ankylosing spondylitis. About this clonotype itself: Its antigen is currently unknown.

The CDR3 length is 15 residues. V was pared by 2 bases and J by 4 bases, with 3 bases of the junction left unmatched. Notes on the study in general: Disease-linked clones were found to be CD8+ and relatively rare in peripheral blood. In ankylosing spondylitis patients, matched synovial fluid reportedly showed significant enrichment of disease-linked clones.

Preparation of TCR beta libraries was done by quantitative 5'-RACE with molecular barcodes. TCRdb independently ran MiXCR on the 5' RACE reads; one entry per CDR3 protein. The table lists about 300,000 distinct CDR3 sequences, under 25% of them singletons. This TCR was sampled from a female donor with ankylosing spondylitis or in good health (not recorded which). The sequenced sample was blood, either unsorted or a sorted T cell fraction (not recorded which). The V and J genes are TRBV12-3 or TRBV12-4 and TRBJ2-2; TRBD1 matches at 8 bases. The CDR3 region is CASSLQGAVTGELFF. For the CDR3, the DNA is TGTGCCAGCAGTTTACAGGGGGCGGTCACCGGGGAGCTGTTTTTT.